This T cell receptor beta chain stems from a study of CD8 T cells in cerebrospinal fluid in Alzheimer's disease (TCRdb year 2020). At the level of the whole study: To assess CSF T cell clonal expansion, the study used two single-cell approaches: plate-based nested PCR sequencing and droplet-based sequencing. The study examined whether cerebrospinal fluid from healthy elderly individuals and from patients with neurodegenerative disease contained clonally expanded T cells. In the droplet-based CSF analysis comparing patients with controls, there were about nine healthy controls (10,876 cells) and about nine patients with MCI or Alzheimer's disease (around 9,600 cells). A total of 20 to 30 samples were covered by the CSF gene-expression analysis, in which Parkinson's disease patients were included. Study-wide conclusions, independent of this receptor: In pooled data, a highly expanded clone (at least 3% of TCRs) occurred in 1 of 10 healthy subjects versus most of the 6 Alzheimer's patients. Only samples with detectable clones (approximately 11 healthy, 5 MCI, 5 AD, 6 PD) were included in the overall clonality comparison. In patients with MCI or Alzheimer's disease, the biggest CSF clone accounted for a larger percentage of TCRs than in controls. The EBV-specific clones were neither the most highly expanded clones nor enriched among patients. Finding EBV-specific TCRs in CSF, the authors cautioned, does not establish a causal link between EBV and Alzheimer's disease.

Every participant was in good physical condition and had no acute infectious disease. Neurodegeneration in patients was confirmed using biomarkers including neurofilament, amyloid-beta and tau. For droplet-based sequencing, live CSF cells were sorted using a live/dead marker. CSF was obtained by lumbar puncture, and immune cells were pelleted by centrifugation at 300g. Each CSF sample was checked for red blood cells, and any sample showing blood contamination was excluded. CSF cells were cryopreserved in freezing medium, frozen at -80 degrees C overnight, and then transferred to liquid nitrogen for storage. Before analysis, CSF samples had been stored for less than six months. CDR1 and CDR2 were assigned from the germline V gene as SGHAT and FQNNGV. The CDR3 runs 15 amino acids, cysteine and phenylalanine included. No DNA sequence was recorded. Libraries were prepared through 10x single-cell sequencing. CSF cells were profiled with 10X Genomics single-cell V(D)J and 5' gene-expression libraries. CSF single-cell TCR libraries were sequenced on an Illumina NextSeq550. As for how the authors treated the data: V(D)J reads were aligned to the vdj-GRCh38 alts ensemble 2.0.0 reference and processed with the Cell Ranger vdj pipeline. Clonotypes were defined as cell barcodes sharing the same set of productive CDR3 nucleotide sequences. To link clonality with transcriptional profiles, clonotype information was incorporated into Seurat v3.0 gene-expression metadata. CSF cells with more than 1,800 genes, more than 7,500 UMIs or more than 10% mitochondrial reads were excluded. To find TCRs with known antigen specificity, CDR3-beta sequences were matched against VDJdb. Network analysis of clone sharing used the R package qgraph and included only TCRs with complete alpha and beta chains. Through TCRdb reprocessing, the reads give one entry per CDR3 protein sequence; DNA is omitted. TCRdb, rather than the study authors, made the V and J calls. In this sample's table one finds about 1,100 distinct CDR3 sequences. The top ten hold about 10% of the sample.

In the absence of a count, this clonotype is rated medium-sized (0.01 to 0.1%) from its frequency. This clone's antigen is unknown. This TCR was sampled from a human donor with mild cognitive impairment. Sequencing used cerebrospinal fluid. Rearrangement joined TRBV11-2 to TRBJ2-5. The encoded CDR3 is CASSLQFGFQETQYF.